This record covers a single T cell receptor beta chain. No DNA is shown, since the ends of the CDR3 on it are uncertain; the CDR3 is the one TCRdb lists. Germline V gives CDR1 LNHDA, CDR2 SQIVND (reference sequence). 12 amino acids form the CDR3, both terminal residues included. The table came from immunoSEQ multiplex PCR; TCRdb's copy has only in-frame clones and leaves some out. The sample lists roughly 120,000 clones; about nine tenths were seen once. The data originate from a study of cytomegalovirus exposure and HLA in healthy donors. This clonotype was sampled from a man aged 18-30 years in good health and CMV-seronegative. Sequencing was carried out using PBMCs. The V call is TRBV19, the J call TRBJ1-4. The CDR3 protein is CASSTSTRGLFF.